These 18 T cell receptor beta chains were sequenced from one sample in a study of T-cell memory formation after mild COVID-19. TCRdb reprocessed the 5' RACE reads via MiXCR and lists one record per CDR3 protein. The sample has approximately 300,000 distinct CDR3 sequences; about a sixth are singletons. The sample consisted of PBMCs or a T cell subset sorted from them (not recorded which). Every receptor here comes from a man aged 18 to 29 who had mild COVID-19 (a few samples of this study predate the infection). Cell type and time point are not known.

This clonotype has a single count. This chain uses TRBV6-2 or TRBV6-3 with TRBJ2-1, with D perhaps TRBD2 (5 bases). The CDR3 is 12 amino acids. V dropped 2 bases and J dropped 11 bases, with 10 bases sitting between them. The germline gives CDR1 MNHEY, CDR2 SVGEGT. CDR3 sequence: CASSYIGNKQFF. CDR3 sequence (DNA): TGTGCCAGCAGTTACATCGGGAACAAGCAGTTCTTC.

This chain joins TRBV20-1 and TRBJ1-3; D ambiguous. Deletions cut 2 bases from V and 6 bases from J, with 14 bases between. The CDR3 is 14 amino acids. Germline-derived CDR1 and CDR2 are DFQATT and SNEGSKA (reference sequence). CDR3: CSARLRSGPNTIYF. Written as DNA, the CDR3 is TGCAGTGCTAGACTTAGAAGTGGCCCAAACACCATATATTTT.

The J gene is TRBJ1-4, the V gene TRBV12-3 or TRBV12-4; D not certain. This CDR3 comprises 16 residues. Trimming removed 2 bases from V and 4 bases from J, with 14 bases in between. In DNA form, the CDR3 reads TGTGCCAGCAGTTTACAGGAGGACGTTAGTAATGAAAAACTGTTTTTT. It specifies CASSLQEDVSNEKLFF.

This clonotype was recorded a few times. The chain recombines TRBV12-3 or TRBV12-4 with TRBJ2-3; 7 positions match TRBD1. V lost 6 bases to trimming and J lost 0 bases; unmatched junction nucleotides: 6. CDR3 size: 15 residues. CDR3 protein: CASSSTGLSTDTQYF. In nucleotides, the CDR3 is TGTGCCAGCAGCTCGACAGGGTTGAGCACAGATACGCAGTATTTT.

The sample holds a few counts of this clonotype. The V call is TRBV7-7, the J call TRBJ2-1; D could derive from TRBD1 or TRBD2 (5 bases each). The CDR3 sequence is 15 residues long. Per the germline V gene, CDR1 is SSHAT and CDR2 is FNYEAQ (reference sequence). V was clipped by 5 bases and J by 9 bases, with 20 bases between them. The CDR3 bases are TGTGCCAGCAGCGTGGATGAGGGGAGTGGGCGTGAGCAGTTCTTC. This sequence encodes CASSVDEGSGREQFF.

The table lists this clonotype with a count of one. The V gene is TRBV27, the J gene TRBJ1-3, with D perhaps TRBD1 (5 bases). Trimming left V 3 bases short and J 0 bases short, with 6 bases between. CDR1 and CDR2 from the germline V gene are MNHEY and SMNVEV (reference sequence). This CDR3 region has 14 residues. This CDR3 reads CASSLTVSGNTIYF. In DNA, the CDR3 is TGTGCCAGCAGTTTGACAGTCTCTGGAAACACCATATATTTT.

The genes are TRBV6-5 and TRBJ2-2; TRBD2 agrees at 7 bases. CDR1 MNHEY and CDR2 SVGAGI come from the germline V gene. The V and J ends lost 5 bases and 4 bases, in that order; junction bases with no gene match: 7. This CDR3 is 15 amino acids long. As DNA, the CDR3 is TGTGCCAGCAGTCTCGGAGCGGGGTTCACCGGGGAGCTGTTTTTT. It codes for CASSLGAGFTGELFF.

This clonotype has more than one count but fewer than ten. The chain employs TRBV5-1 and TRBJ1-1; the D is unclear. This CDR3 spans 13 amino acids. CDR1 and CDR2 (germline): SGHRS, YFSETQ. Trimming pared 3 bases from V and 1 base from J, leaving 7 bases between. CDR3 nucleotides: TGCGCCAGCAGCTCACAGACGAACACTGAAGCTTTCTTT. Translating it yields CASSSQTNTEAFF.

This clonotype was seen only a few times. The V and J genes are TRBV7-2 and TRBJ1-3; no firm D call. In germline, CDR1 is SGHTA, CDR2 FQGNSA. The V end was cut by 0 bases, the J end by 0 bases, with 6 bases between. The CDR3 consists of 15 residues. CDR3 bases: TGTGCCAGCAGCTTAGCGGTAGTCTCTGGAAACACCATATATTTT. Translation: CASSLAVVSGNTIYF.

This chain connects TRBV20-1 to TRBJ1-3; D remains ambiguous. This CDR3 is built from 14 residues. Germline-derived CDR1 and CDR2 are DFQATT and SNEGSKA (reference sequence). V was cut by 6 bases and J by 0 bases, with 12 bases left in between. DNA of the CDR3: TGCAGTGCCCCCTCCGGGTTCTCTGGAAACACCATATATTTT. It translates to CSAPSGFSGNTIYF.

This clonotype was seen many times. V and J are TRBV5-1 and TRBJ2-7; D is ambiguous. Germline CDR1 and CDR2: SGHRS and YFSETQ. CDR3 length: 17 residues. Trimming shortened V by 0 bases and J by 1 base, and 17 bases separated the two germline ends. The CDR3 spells CASSLARRGPSSYEQYF. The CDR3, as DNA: TGCGCCAGCAGCTTGGCCAGGCGTGGACCGTCTTCCTACGAGCAGTACTTC.

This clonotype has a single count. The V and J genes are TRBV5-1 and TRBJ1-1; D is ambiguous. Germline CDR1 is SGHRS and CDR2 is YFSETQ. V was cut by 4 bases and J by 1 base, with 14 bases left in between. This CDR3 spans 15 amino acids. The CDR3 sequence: CASSTHPATNTEAFF. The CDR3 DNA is TGCGCCAGCAGCACCCACCCCGCTACGAACACTGAAGCTTTCTTT.

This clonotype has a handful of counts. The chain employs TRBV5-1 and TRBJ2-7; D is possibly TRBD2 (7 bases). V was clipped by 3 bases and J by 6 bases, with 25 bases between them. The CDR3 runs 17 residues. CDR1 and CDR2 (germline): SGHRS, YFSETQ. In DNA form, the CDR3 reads TGCGCCAGCAGCTCCTCCCCGGGGGGCGCGGGATTCGGCGAGCAGTACTTC. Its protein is CASSSSPGGAGFGEQYF.

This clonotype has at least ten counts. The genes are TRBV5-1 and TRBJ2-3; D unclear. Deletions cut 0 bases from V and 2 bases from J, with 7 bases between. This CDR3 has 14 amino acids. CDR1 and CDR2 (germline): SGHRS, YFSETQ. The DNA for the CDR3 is TGCGCCAGCAGCTTGGGTCAGACCACAGATACGCAGTATTTT. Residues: CASSLGQTTDTQYF.

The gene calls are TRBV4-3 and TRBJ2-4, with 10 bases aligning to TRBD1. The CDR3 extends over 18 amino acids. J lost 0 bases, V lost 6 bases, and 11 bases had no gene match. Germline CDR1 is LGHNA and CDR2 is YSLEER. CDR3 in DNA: TGCGCCAGCAGGTCCGGGACAGGGGTGGAGGGAGCCAAAAACATTCAGTACTTC. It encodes CASRSGTGVEGAKNIQYF.

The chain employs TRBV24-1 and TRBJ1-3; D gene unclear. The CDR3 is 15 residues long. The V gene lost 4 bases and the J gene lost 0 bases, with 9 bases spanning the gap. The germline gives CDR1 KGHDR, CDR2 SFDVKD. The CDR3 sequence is CATSDPGSSGNTIYF. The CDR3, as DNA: TGTGCCACCAGTGACCCCGGAAGCTCTGGAAACACCATATATTTT.

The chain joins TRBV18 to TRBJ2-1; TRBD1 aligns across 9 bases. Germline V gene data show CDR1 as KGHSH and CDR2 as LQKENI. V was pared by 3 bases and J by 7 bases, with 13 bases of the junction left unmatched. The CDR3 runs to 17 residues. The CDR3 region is CASSPPGQGLGLNEQFF. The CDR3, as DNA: TGTGCCAGCTCACCGCCGGGACAGGGTTTAGGTTTGAATGAGCAGTTCTTC.

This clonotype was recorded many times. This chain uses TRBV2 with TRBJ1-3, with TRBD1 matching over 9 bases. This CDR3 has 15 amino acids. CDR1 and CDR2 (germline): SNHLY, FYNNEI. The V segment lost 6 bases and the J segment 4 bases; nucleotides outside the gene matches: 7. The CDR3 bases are TGTGCCAGCAGCCCTACCGGACAGGGGGGAAACACCATATATTTT. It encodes CASSPTGQGGNTIYF.